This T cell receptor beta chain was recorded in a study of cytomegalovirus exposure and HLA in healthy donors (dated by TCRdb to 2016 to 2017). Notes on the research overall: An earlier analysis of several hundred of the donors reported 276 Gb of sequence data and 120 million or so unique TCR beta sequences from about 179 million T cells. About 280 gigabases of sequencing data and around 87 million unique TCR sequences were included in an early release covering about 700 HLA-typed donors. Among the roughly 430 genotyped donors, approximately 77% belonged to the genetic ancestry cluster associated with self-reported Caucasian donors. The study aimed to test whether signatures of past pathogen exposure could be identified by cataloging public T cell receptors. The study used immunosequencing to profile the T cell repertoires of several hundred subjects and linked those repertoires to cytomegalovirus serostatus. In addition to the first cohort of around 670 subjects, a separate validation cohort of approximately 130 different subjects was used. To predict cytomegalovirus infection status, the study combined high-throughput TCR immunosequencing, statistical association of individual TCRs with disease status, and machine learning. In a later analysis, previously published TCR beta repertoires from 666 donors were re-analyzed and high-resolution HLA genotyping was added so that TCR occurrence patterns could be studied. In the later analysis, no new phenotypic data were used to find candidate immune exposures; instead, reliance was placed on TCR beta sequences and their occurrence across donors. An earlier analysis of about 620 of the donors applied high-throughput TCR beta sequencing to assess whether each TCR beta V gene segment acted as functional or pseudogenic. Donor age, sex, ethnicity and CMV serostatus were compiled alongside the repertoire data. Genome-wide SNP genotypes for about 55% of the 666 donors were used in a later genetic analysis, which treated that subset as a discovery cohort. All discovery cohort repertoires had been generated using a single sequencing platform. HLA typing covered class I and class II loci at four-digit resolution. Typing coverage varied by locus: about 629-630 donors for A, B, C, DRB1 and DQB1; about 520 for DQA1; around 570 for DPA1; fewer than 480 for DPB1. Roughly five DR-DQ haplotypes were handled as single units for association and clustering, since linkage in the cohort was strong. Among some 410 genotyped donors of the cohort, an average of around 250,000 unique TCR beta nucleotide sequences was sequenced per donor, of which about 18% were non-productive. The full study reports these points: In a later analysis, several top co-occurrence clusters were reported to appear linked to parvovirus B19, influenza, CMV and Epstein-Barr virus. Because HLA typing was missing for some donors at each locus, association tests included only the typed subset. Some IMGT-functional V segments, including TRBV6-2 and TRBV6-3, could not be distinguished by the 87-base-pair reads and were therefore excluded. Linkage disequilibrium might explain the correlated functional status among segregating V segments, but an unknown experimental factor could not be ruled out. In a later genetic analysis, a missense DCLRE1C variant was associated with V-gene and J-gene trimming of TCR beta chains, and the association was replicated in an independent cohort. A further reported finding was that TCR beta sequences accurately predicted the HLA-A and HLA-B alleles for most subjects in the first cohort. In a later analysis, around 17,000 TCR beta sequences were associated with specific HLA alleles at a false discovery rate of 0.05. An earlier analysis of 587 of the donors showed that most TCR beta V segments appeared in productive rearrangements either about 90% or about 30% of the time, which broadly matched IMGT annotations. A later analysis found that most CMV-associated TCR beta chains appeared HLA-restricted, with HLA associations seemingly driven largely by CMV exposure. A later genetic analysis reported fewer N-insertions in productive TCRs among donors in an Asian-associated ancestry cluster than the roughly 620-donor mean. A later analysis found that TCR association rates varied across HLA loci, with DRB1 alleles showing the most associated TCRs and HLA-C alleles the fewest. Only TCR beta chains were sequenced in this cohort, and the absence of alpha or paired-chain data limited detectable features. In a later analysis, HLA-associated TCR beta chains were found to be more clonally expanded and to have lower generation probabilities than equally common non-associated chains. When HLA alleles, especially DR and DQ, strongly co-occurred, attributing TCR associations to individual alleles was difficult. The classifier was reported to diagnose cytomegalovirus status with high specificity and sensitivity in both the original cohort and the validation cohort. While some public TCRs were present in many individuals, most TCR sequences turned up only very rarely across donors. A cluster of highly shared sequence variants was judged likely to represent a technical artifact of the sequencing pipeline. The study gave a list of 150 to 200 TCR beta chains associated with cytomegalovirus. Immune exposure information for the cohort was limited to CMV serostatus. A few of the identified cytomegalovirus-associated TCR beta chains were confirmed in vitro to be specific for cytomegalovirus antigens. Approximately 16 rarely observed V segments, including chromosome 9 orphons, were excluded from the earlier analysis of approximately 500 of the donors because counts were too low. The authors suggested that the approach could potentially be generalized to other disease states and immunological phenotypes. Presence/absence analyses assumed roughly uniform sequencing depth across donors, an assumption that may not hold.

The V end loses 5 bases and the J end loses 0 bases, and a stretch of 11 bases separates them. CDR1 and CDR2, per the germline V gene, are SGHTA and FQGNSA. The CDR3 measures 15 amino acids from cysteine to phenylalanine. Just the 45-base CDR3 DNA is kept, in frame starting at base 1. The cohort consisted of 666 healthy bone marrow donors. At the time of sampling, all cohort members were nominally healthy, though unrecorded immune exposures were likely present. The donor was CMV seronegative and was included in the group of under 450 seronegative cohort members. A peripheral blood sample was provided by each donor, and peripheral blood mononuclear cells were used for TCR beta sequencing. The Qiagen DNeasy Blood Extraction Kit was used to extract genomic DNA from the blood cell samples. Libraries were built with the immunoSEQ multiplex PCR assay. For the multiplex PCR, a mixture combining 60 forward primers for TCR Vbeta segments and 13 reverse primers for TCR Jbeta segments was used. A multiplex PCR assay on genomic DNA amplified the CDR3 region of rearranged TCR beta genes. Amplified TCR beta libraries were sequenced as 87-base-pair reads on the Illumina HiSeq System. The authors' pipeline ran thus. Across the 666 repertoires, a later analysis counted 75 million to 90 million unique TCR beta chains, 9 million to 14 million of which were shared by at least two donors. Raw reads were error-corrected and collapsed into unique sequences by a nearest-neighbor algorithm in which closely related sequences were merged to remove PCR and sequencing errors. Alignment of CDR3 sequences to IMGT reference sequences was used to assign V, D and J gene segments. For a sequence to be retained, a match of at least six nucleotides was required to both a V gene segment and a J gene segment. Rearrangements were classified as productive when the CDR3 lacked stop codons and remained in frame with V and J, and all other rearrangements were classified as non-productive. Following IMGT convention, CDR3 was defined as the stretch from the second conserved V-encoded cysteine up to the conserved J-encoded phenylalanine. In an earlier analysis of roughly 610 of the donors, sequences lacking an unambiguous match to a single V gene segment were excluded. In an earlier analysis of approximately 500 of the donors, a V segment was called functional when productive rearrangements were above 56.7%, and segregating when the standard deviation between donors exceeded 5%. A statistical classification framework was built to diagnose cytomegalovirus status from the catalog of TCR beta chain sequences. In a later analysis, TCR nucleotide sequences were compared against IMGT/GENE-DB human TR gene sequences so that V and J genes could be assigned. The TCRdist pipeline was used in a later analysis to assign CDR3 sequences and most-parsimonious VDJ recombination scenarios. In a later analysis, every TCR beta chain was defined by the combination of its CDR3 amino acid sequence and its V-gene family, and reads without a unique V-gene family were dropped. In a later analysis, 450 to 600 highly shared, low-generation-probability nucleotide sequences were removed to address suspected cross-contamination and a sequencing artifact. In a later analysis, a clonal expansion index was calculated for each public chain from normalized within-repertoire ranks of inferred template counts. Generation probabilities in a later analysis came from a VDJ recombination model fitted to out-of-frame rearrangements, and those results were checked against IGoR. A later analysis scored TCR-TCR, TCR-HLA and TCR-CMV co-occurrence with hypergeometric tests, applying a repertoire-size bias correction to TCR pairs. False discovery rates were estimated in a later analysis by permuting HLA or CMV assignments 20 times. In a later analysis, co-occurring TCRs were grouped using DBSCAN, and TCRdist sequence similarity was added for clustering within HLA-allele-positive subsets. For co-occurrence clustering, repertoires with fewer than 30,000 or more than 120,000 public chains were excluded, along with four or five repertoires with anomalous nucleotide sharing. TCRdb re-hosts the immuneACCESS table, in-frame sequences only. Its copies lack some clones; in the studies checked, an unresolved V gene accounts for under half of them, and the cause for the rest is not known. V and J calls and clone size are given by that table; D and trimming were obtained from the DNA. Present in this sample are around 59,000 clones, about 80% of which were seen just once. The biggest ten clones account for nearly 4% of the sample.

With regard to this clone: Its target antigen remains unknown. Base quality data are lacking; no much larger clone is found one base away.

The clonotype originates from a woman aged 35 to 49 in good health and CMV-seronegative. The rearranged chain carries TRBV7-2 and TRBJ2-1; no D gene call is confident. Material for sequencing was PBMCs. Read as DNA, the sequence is TGTGCCAGCAGCCCGGGTAGTTACTCCTACAATGAGCAGTTCTTC. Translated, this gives CASSPGSYSYNEQFF.